This TCR beta chain came from a study of blood T cell repertoires in COVID-19. V lost 2 bases to trimming and J lost 5 bases, with 6 bases between them. The CDR3 contains 12 residues. Germline V CDR1 and CDR2: MDHEN, SYDVKM. TCRdb's table, derived via immunoSEQ multiplex PCR, lists solely in-frame clones and lacks some. There are about 210,000 clones in the sample; roughly 90% occur only once, and about 5% lies in the top ten. Material for sequencing was peripheral blood. The V gene is TRBV28, the J gene TRBJ1-2, with D unresolved. The sequence was obtained from a woman aged 40 to 55 with acute or convalescent COVID-19. The CDR3 DNA reads TGTGCCAGCAGTTTAGGAGGGTATGGCTACACCTTC. This sequence encodes CASSLGGYGYTF.